This T cell receptor (beta chain) emerged from a study of identical twins. TCRdb passed the 5' RACE reads through MiXCR, listing each CDR3 protein once. The sample shows roughly 260,000 distinct CDR3 sequences, 6.5% to 9% of them seen only once. Germline V gene data show CDR1 as MNHEY and CDR2 as SMNVEV (reference sequence). The V and J ends lost 8 bases and 5 bases, in that order; junction bases with no gene match: 12. The CDR3 is 16 amino acids. This clonotype was observed a few times. These records were also assigned to another study, of yellow fever vaccine responses in identical twins.

This clonotype was obtained from a woman younger than 30 in good health. The genes are TRBV27 and TRBJ1-6; 7 positions match TRBD1. Input material: CD8+ T cells sorted from blood. CDR3 sequence reads: CASGDFGTANNSPLHF. CDR3 DNA: TGTGCCAGCGGGGACTTCGGGACAGCGAATAATTCACCCCTCCACTTT.